This T cell receptor beta chain comes out of a study of T cells in Graves' hyperthyroidism and ophthalmopathy. Study-wide results and limits: The model anticipated ophthalmopathy a median approximately 6.5 months pre-onset. Also found in blood were most expanded thyroid clonotypes above 0.001.

Over 18 months, lack of ophthalmopathy progression marked Graves' hyperthyroidism as stable. Patients between 18 and 65 years old had hyperthyroidism, newly diagnosed and lasting under 2 months. Amplified regions were TCR beta CDR3 sequences from RNA transcripts. First-round RT-PCR targeting the TCR CDR3 was performed with the HTBI primer set. In TCRdb, the multiplex PCR reads were re-called with MiXCR into one record per CDR3 protein. Among under 400,000 distinct CDR3 sequences listed, around 20% were seen once. V was pared by 3 bases and J by 2 bases, with 5 bases of the junction left unmatched. Germline V CDR1 and CDR2: KGHSH, LQKENI. The CDR3 spans 16 residues. This clonotype turned up a few times. Antigen: not known.

Sequenced sample: blood. J is TRBJ2-2 and V is TRBV18; 8 nucleotides align to TRBD1. This receptor was identified in a woman in her fifties or sixties with Graves' hyperthyroidism. CDR3 sequence (DNA): TGTGCCAGCTCACCTATGGCAGGGGGCAACACCGGGGAGCTGTTTTTT. It translates to CASSPMAGGNTGELFF. Filled out from reference TRBV18 and TRBJ2-2, the complete variable domain reads NAGVMQNPRHLVRRRGQEARLRCSPMKGHSHVYWYRQLPEEGLKFMVYLQKENIIDESGMPKERFSAEFPKEGPSILRIQQVVRGDSAAYFCASSPMAGGNTGELFFGEGSRLTVL.